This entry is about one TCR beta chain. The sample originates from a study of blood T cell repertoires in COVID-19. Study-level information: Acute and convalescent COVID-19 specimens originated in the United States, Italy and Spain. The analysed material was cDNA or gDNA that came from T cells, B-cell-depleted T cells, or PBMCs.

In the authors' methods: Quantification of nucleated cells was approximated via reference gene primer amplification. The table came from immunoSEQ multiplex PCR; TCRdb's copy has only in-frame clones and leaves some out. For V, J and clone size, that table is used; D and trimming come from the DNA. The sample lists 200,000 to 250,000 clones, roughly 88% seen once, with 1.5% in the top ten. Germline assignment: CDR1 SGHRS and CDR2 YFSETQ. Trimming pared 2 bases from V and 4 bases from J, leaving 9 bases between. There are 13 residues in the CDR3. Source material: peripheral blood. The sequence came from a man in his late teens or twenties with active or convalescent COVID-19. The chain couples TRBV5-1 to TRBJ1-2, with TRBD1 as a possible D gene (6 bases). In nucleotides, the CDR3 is TGCGCCAGCAGCTTCGGGACATTCTATGGCTACACCTTC. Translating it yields CASSFGTFYGYTF.